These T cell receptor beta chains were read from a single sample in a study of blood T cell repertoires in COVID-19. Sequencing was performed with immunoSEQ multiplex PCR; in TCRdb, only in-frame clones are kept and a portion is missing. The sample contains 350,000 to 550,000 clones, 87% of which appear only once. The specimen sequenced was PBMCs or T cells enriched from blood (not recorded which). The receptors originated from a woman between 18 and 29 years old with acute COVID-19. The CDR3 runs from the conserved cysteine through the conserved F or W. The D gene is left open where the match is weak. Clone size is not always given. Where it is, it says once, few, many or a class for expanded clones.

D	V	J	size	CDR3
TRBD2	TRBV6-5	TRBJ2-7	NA	CASNDSGGRGEQYF
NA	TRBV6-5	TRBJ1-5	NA	CATSPPVQPQHF
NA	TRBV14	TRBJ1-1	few	CASSQVQGITEAFF
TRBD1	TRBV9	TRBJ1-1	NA	CASSVRGDRSNTEAFF
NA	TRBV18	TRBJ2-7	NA	CASSPSQGRYYEQYF
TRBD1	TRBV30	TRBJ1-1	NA	CAWSQGGTEAFF
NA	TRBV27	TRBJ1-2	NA	CASSLQVGGYTF
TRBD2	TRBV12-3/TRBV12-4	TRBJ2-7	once	CASSTTGTSVF
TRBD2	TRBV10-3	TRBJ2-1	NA	CAIRGLGPYNEQFF
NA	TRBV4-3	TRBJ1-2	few	CASSQYTSYGYTF
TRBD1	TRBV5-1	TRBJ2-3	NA	CASSLEDRTDTQYF
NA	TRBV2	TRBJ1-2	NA	CASSGRSGLSAF
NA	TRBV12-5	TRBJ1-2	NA	CASGSSAPKGGHHGYTF
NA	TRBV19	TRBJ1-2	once	CASRPDSPYGYTF
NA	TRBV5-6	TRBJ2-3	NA	CASSLAGLINTDTQYF
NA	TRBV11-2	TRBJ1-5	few	CASSLSRGDNQPQHF
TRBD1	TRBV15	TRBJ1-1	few	CATSRGQGDTEAFF
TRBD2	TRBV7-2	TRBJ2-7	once	CASSLLAGGYEQYF
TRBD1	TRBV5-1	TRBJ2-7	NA	CASSEEQGAYEQYF
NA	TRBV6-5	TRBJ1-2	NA	CASSYPGGYTF
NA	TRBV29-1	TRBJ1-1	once	CSVGGSEAFF
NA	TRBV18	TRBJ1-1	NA	CASSPRGTRNTEAFF
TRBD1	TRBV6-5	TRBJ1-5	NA	CASRRQGVGNQPQHF
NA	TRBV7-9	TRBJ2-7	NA	CASSSKVGGLVTYEQYF
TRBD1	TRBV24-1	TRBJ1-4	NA	CATSDPRTGPNEKLFF
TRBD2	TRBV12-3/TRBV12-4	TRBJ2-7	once	CATGRDSHEQYF
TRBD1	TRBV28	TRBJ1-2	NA	CASSSSGAGGNGGYTF
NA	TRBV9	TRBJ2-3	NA	CASRGVADTQYF
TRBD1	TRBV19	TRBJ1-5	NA	CASSIVRTGEQPQHF